Described below is a single T cell receptor beta chain sequence and its context. Its antigen is as yet unknown. These data originate in a study of blood T cells in healthy people across ages. Then a second PCR, running about 6 to 11 cycles, was carried out with a sample-barcoded 5' primer and a J-beta primer mix. Each cDNA molecule carried a tag from a template-switch adaptor that contained 12 random nucleotides. TCRdb reprocessed the 5' RACE reads via MiXCR and lists one record per CDR3 protein. The profile shows about 1.6 million distinct CDR3 sequences, about 31% of them singletons. The CDR3 sequence is 11 residues long. V was trimmed by 4 bases and J by 5 bases, leaving 8 bases between them. Germline CDR1 reads SQVTM; CDR2 reads ANQGSEA. Study-level points and caveats: Roughly linear declines in TCR beta diversity per million T cells occurred with age. The lack of PBMC sorting stopped any conclusive naive versus antigen-experienced comparison.

V is TRBV29-1 and J is TRBJ1-1; D gene ambiguous. The sequenced sample consisted of blood. The receptor's source is a woman in her 30s in good health. The CDR3 coding sequence is TGCAGCGTTGGAGGGTGGACTGAAGCTTTCTTT. As protein: CSVGGWTEAFF.